The TCR beta chain described here comes from a study of blood T cell repertoires in COVID-19. On the study more broadly: The cDNA or gDNA used as material had been derived from T cells, B-cell-depleted T cells, or PBMCs.

Authors' data handling: From reference gene primer amplification, estimates of nucleated cell counts were derived. Data came from immunoSEQ multiplex PCR; TCRdb stores just in-frame clones and leaves some out. V and J calls and clone size are copied from that table; D and trimming were computed from the DNA. The sample consists of 15,000 to 19,000 clones, around 83% of them appearing once. This CDR3 spans 14 amino acids. V lost 3 bases, J lost 1 base, and 2 bases stayed unmatched. This receptor was identified in a man aged 60-69 years with acute or convalescent COVID-19. The V and J genes are TRBV23-1 and TRBJ1-1, with 7 nucleotides matching TRBD1. TRBV23-1 is labeled an ORF, and its function is uncertain. The specimen was peripheral blood. CDR3 sequence (DNA): TGCGCCAGCAGTCACTGGACAGGGAACACTGAAGCTTTCTTT. Protein product: CASSHWTGNTEAFF.